This entry lists 2 T cell receptor beta chains sequenced from one sample in a study of T-cell reconstitution after alpha-beta-depleted transplantation in children. The authors prepared the TCRbeta library with unique molecular identifiers. TCRdb re-derived calls from the PCR reads in MiXCR, one entry per CDR3 protein. Of roughly 670,000 distinct CDR3 sequences detected, around 14% appear once; the ten largest clones hold about 0.77%. This material consisted of PBMCs, taken before TCRalphabeta/CD19-depleted stem cell transplant. The receptors were gathered from a girl under 10 years old with congenital amegakaryocytic thrombocytopenia, due to receive a stem cell transplant.

This clonotype has at least ten counts. The chain combines TRBV6-5 with TRBJ2-1; 7 positions match TRBD2. Per the germline V gene, CDR1 is MNHEY and CDR2 is SVGAGI. Trimming cost V 2 bases and J 3 bases; bases outside gene matches: 7. This CDR3 comprises 16 residues. CDR3 loop: CASSYGGPSGYNEQFF. The DNA for the CDR3 is TGTGCCAGCAGTTACGGTGGGCCTAGCGGCTACAATGAGCAGTTCTTC.

This clonotype was seen a handful of times. The chain employs TRBV5-5 and TRBJ2-5; possibly TRBD1 for D (6 bases). Trimming removed 2 bases at V and 3 bases at J, with 11 bases between. The CDR3 is 14 residues long. Germline V CDR1 and CDR2: SGHKS, YYEKEE (reference sequence). CDR3 loop: CASSFLGGEETQYF. The CDR3 coding sequence is TGTGCCAGCAGCTTCCTAGGGGGTGAAGAGACCCAGTACTTC.